What follows describes a single T cell receptor (beta chain). Antigen: not known. Exclusion of patients followed from uncontrolled infection, other autoimmune disease, pregnancy or lactation. This sample was included in a study of T cells in Graves' hyperthyroidism and ophthalmopathy. The V gene's germline CDR1 is SQVTM and CDR2 ANQGSEA. The CDR3 sequence is 12 residues long. Between the trimmed V and J ends, which lost 4 bases and 5 bases, there was a span of 9 bases. Template material for amplifying TCR beta CDR3 regions consisted of RNA transcripts. Initially, a first-round RT-PCR of the TCR CDR3 employed the HTBI primer set. TCRdb independently ran MiXCR on the multiplex PCR reads; one entry per CDR3 protein. The sample records about 49,000 distinct CDR3 sequences, approximately 50% being singletons. The study's findings and limits: Ophthalmopathy was distinguished from stable hyperthyroidism by 13 V-J signatures. Most thyroid clonotypes expanded above 0.001 were also detected in blood. Model output signaled ophthalmopathy a median approximately six months ahead of onset.

The TCR originated in a man aged 18 to 35 with Graves' hyperthyroidism. Source material: peripheral blood or thyroid tissue (not recorded which). V and J are TRBV29-1 and TRBJ1-5; TRBD1 might be the D (5 bases). The DNA for the CDR3 is TGCAGCGTTGGGGGGAGGGATCAGCCCCAGCATTTT. This sequence encodes CSVGGRDQPQHF.